Below are 5 T cell receptor beta chains sequenced from a single sample in a study of long-term antiretroviral therapy in people with HIV. Sequencing relied on immunoSEQ assay v3.0, run at survey level. Assay used: immunoSEQ multiplex PCR; TCRdb lists only in-frame clones, some missing. The data show 13,000 or so clones, approximately 80% seen once. Sample: unsorted PBMCs, taken 1.3 years after starting antiretroviral therapy. These receptors all come from a woman aged 18-29 years with HIV.

The chain recombines TRBV6-5 with TRBJ1-6, with TRBD1 matching 8 bases. The ends lost 0 bases at V and 9 bases at J; junction bases unmatched: 7. The CDR3 loop spans 16 amino acids. Germline V gene lookup returns CDR1 MNHEY and CDR2 SVGAGI. The CDR3 sequence is CASSYSSAGGPSPLHF. CDR3 nucleotide sequence: TGTGCCAGCAGTTACTCCTCCGCAGGGGGCCCTTCACCCCTCCACTTT.

The chain couples TRBV5-4 to TRBJ2-7; D is perhaps TRBD1 (5 bases). Trimming removed 4 bases at V and 3 bases at J, with 11 bases between. The CDR3 extends over 13 amino acids. The germline V gene has CDR1 SGHNT and CDR2 YYREEE (reference sequence). Here the CDR3 reads CASSPHDSYEQYF. The CDR3 DNA is TGTGCCAGCAGCCCGCATGACAGCTACGAGCAGTACTTC.

This clone was observed a single time. The chain carries TRBV9 and TRBJ2-3; 7 nucleotides agree with TRBD2. V dropped 1 base and J dropped 3; count of bases not matched to a gene: 2. Per germline, CDR1 SGDLS and CDR2 YYNGEE. CDR3 size: 14 residues. The CDR3 protein is CASSVTRETDTQYF. CDR3 nucleotide sequence: TGTGCCAGCAGCGTAACGCGGGAGACAGATACGCAGTATTTT.

This chain uses TRBV29-1 with TRBJ2-1, with no clear D. CDR3 length: 10 amino acids. V was shortened by 7 bases and J by 7 bases, with 8 bases between the two germline ends. Germline V gives CDR1 SQVTM, CDR2 ANQGSEA. The CDR3 loop reads CSGIVNEQFF. The CDR3 nucleotides are TGCAGCGGCATAGTAAATGAGCAGTTCTTC.

J is TRBJ2-3 and V is TRBV5-1; D might be TRBD2 (6 bases). This CDR3 is built from 16 residues. Trimming cost V 3 bases and J 3 bases, with 17 bases left between them. Germline values: CDR1 SGHRS, CDR2 YFSETQ. The CDR3 DNA sequence: TGCGCCAGCAGCTCGGGAGTGTGGGCACAGACAGATACGCAGTATTTT. Amino acid sequence: CASSSGVWAQTDTQYF.